A single sample gave rise to the 30 T cell receptor beta chains below, sequenced in a study of T cells in Graves' hyperthyroidism and ophthalmopathy. Amplified TCR beta CDR3 regions derived from RNA transcripts. An initial round of RT-PCR targeting the TCR CDR3 relied on the HTBI primer set. TCRdb re-called the multiplex PCR reads with MiXCR, one entry per CDR3 protein. The repertoire holds about 760,000 distinct CDR3 sequences, 35% seen once, with around a third in the top ten. Sequencing used blood. The source is a woman in her thirties or forties with Graves' hyperthyroidism.

The J gene is TRBJ1-2, the V gene TRBV7-2; D remains unclear. Germline V gives CDR1 SGHTA, CDR2 FQGNSA. The CDR3 runs to 13 residues. V was pared by 3 bases and J by 8 bases, with 13 bases between. The CDR3 nucleotides read TGTGCCAGCAGCTTGGCTGGGCAAAGGGGCTACACCTTC. This codes for CASSLAGQRGYTF.

The chain recombines TRBV7-6 with TRBJ2-7; 8 nucleotides agree with TRBD1. This CDR3 has 15 residues. In germline, CDR1 is SGHVS, CDR2 FNYEAQ. Trimming removed 2 bases from V and 3 bases from J; junction bases left unmatched: 6. CDR3 sequence (DNA): TGTGCCAGCAGCTTACAGTGGGACAGGAACTACGAGCAGTACTTC. Protein sequence: CASSLQWDRNYEQYF. Filled out from reference TRBV7-6 and TRBJ2-7, the complete variable domain reads GAGVSQSPRYKVTKRGQDVALRCDPISGHVSLYWYRQALGQGPEFLTYFNYEAQQDKSGLPNDRFSAERPEGSISTLTIQRTEQRDSAMYRCASSLQWDRNYEQYFGPGTRLTVT.

Here the CDR3 reads CASSGDRATEAFF. The CDR3 DNA is TGCGCCAGCAGTGGGGACAGGGCCACTGAAGCTTTCTTT. V usage is TRBV10-2 and J usage is TRBJ1-1; 9 bases align to TRBD1. CDR1 is WSHSY and CDR2 is SAAADI in the germline V gene. Trimming took 4 bases from V and 4 from J; bases not matched to a gene: 1. The CDR3 is 13 amino acids.

This clonotype has just a few counts. This chain connects TRBV7-2 to TRBJ2-7; 7 nucleotides match TRBD1. This CDR3 has 17 residues. Trimming at V came to 5 bases and at J to 0 bases, leaving 13 bases not matched to a gene. Germline V lookup: CDR1 SGHTA, CDR2 FQGNSA. CDR3 bases: TGTGCCAGCAGCCCCCAACCGGGACAGCTATCCTCCTACGAGCAGTACTTC. Protein sequence: CASSPQPGQLSSYEQYF.

The chain combines TRBV7-4 with TRBJ2-7, with D perhaps TRBD2 (5 bases). Deletions cut 6 bases from V and 9 bases from J, with 18 bases between. The CDR3 has 13 amino acids. From germline, CDR1 is SGHVT and CDR2 SQSDAQ. The CDR3 DNA reads TGTGCCAGCAGTCCGCGCCCGGGCGAGGGGCAGTACTTC. It specifies CASSPRPGEGQYF.

A remark on this clonotype: Given a much more abundant clone one base away, this may be a read error. V is TRBV5-1 and J is TRBJ2-2, with 7 bases matching TRBD1. The CDR3 is 16 residues long. Germline V gene sequence: CDR1 SGHRS, CDR2 YFSETQ. The CDR3 loop reads CGSSLPRGRTDGELFF. The CDR3 coding sequence is TGCGGCAGCAGCTTGCCGAGGGGGCGCACGGACGGGGAGCTGTTTTTT.

The chain couples TRBV7-8 to TRBJ2-7, with TRBD1 matching over 7 bases. The CDR3 runs 15 residues. V trimming: 5 bases; J trimming: 3 bases; junction bases outside the gene matches: 10. Germline CDR1 reads SGHVS; CDR2 reads FQNEAQ. As DNA, the CDR3 is TGTGCCAGCAGCCTGGAGACAGGGACCCGCTACGAGCAGTACTTC. This translates into CASSLETGTRYEQYF.

V is TRBV25-1 and J is TRBJ1-6; a possible D gene is TRBD1 (6 bases). CDR3 length: 14 amino acids. V was pared by 6 bases and J by 9 bases, with 15 bases between. Germline-derived CDR1 and CDR2 are MGHDK and SYGVNS. CDR3 coding DNA: TGTGCCAGCAGCGTAGGCAGGGGTGGTTCACCCCTCCACTTT. Its protein product is CASSVGRGGSPLHF.

In its sample, this clonotype was seen many times. The rearrangement links TRBV10-3 to TRBJ1-5; D gene uncertain. Germline-derived CDR1 and CDR2 are ENHRY and SYGVKD. The CDR3 length is 14 residues. The germline V and J ends were trimmed by 0 bases and 6 bases, with 9 bases remaining between them. CDR3 nucleotides: TGTGCCATCAGTGAGTCGATAAGTGTTCAGCCCCAGCATTTT. Translation gives CAISESISVQPQHF.

This clonotype was detected a few times. For the CDR3, the DNA is TGCGCCAGCAGCCAAGAAGACAGGGGGATCTACGAGCAGTACTTC. Residues: CASSQEDRGIYEQYF. The chain links TRBV4-3 to TRBJ2-7; 9 bases fit TRBD1. CDR3 length: 15 residues. V dropped 0 bases and J dropped 3; count of bases not matched to a gene: 3. Germline assignment: CDR1 LGHNA and CDR2 YSLEER.

This clonotype was seen a handful of times. The rearrangement joins TRBV29-1 to TRBJ2-2; TRBD2 agrees at 14 bases. J was trimmed by 3 bases and V by 6 bases; bases with no gene match: 3. The CDR3 sequence is 15 residues long. In germline, CDR1 is SQVTM, CDR2 ANQGSEA. The CDR3 nucleotides are TGCAGCGTCGGACTAGCGGGGGGATACACCGGGGAGCTGTTTTTT. Amino acids: CSVGLAGGYTGELFF.

This clonotype showed up just a few times. The chain's CDR3 is CASSQDDAAGSFHGYTF. For the CDR3, the DNA is TGTGCCAGCAGCCAAGATGATGCGGCAGGCTCCTTCCATGGCTACACCTTC. V gene TRBV14 combines with J gene TRBJ1-2, with D uncertain. This CDR3 has 17 residues. Germline loops: CDR1 SGHDN, CDR2 FVKESK. V lost 0 bases and J lost 6, with 20 bases in between.

This clonotype was detected ten times or more. V is TRBV2 and J is TRBJ2-7, with D possibly being TRBD1 (5 bases). The V end lost 7 bases, the J end lost 0 bases, and 13 bases lay between the germline ends. In germline, CDR1 is SNHLY, CDR2 FYNNEI. This CDR3 is 14 amino acids long. The CDR3 region has the DNA TGTGCCAGCATTCCCAGGGAAAACTCCTACGAGCAGTACTTC. Amino acids: CASIPRENSYEQYF.

This chain uses TRBV7-2 with TRBJ1-3; D gene uncertain. From germline, CDR1 is SGHTA and CDR2 FQGNSA. Deletions cut 5 bases from V and 0 bases from J, with 11 bases between. The CDR3 totals 15 residues. The CDR3 region is CASSPRLLSGNTIYF. CDR3 nucleotide sequence: TGTGCCAGCAGCCCCAGGCTCCTCTCTGGAAACACCATATATTTT. The entire variable domain, with the rest obtained from reference TRBV7-2 and TRBJ1-3, is as follows: GAGVSQSPSNKVTEKGKDVELRCDPISGHTALYWYRQSLGQGLEFLIYFQGNSAPDKSGLPSDRFSAERTGGSVSTLTIQRTQQEDSAVYLCASSPRLLSGNTIYFGEGSWLTVV.

In regard to this clonotype: A much larger clone differs from this one at a single base, so this may be a read error. The chain carries TRBV20-1 and TRBJ2-7, with 7 positions matching TRBD2. Per germline, CDR1 DFQATT and CDR2 SNEGSKA (reference sequence). V lost 7 bases, J lost 4 bases, and 13 bases stayed unmatched. The CDR3 spans 14 residues. CDR3 sequence reads: CSVTRAGTPYEQYF. The CDR3 nucleotides read TGCAGTGTTACCCGAGCGGGGACCCCATACGAGCAGTACTTC.

The genes are TRBV2 and TRBJ1-2; weak D call: TRBD1 (6 bases). V shed 0 bases and J shed 0 bases, with 14 bases lying between them. In germline, CDR1 is SNHLY, CDR2 FYNNEI. CDR3 length equals 17 residues. This chain's CDR3 is CASSEAHRVGANYGYTF. The CDR3 DNA reads TGTGCCAGCAGTGAAGCGCACAGGGTGGGAGCTAACTATGGCTACACCTTC.

Regarding this clonotype: This sequence may be a read error, since a much larger clone differs from it by one base. The V gene is TRBV7-2, the J gene TRBJ1-1; unclear D gene. This CDR3 is 16 amino acids long. In germline, CDR1 is SGHTA, CDR2 FQGNSA. CDR3 loop: CASSLSTGRVNTGAFF. The DNA for the CDR3 is TGTGCCAGCAGCTTAAGTACTGGCAGAGTCAACACTGGAGCTTTCTTT.

Ten or more counts support this clonotype. This rearrangement joins TRBV11-2 to TRBJ1-1, with TRBD1 as a possible D gene (5 bases). V lost 5 bases and J 6 bases, leaving 10 bases between the germline ends. This CDR3 comprises 12 residues. Germline CDR1 is SGHAT and CDR2 is FQNNGV. This chain's CDR3 is CASSRVGPEAFF. CDR3 DNA: TGTGCCAGCAGCCGCGTGGGACCTGAAGCTTTCTTT.

The table lists this clonotype with a few counts. The chain couples TRBV20-1 to TRBJ2-7, with 12 bases that match TRBD2. The V gene end was trimmed by 6 bases and the J gene end by 0 bases; junction bases not matched to a gene: 3. Per the germline V gene, CDR1 is DFQATT and CDR2 is SNEGSKA (reference sequence). This CDR3 is 14 amino acids long. CDR3 residues: CSAVLAGGSYEQYF. As DNA, the CDR3 is TGCAGTGCAGTACTAGCGGGAGGCTCCTACGAGCAGTACTTC.

At least ten counts were recorded for this clonotype. The chain recombines TRBV15 with TRBJ1-6, with TRBD1 identical over 7 bases. From germline, CDR1 is LNHNV and CDR2 YYDKDF (reference sequence). V shed 6 bases, J shed 9 bases, and the junction held 11 bases outside the gene matches. There are 15 residues in the CDR3. The CDR3 region has the DNA TGTGCCACCAGGGAAAAGACAGGGATTATTTCACCCCTCCACTTT. Its protein is CATREKTGIISPLHF.

Concerning this clonotype: A much larger clonotype is one base distant, so this may be a read error. The V and J genes are TRBV7-2 and TRBJ1-2, with D unresolved. Germline lookup yields CDR1 SGHTA and CDR2 FQGNSA. CDR3 length equals 11 residues. V lost 7 bases and J lost 6, with 9 bases in between. The CDR3 region is CASTLQDGYTF. The CDR3 nucleotides read TGTGCCAGCACCTTGCAGGATGGCTACACCTTC.

This clonotype was picked up a small number of times. The gene calls are TRBV20-1 and TRBJ1-1; D uncertain. This CDR3 has 15 amino acids. Trimming took 0 bases from V and 4 from J, leaving 15 bases between them. The germline gives CDR1 DFQATT, CDR2 SNEGSKA (reference sequence). Written as DNA, the CDR3 is TGCAGTGCTAGAGATCCGGCGAGGGATGGCACTGAAGCTTTCTTT. This gives the protein CSARDPARDGTEAFF.

This clonotype appeared many times. V and J are TRBV12-3 or TRBV12-4 and TRBJ1-4; D uncertain. CDR3 length: 13 amino acids. V lost 8 bases, J lost 8 bases, and 15 bases lay in between. CDR3 region: CASGGSELEKLFF. The CDR3, as DNA: TGTGCCAGCGGCGGTTCAGAGTTGGAAAAACTGTTTTTT.

The sample holds one count of this clonotype. The conserved phenylalanine or tryptophan normally closing the CDR3 is absent here, so this likely arose from a read error. The limits of the CDR3 on the DNA are not certain, so only TCRdb's listed CDR3 is given. The V gene is TRBV29-1, the J gene TRBJ1-5; no DNA check was done on the table's D call, TRBD1. Termini included, the CDR3 measures 14 amino acids. Germline CDR1 reads SQVTM; CDR2 reads ANQGSEA. The CDR3 spells CSVRDRAGDQPQRL.

This clonotype has just a few counts. This sequence joins TRBV7-6 and TRBJ2-5; D gene unclear. Germline-derived CDR1 and CDR2 are SGHVS and FNYEAQ. Between the trimmed V and J ends, which lost 4 bases and 2 bases, there was a span of 11 bases. The CDR3 spans 14 residues. The CDR3 loop reads CASSSQAVQETQYF. CDR3 in DNA: TGTGCCAGCAGCTCCCAGGCGGTACAAGAGACCCAGTACTTC.

This clonotype was counted only a few times. The rearrangement links TRBV6-5 to TRBJ2-5, with 7 nucleotides matching TRBD2. Germline V gene sequence: CDR1 MNHEY, CDR2 SVGAGI. With 8 bases clipped from V and 4 bases from J, the junction kept 13 bases outside the gene matches. The CDR3 consists of 15 residues. The CDR3 sequence: CASGPLGEGRETQYF. As DNA, the CDR3 is TGTGCCAGCGGGCCCCTGGGGGAGGGGCGAGAGACCCAGTACTTC.

This clonotype showed up many times. The J gene is TRBJ2-5, the V gene TRBV29-1; D unclear. Germline CDR1 is SQVTM and CDR2 is ANQGSEA. This CDR3 comprises 12 residues. V was cut by 4 bases and J by 1 base, with 7 bases left in between. The CDR3, as DNA: TGCAGCGTTGTGGCAGGCCAAGAGACCCAGTACTTC. Translated: CSVVAGQETQYF.

This clonotype was picked up many times. The chain employs TRBV9 and TRBJ1-4, with 7 bases matching TRBD1. Germline loops: CDR1 SGDLS, CDR2 YYNGEE. This CDR3 spans 14 amino acids. V dropped 4 bases and J dropped 7; count of bases not matched to a gene: 7. The CDR3 loop is CASSMTGSGEKLFF. CDR3 nucleotide sequence: TGTGCCAGCAGCATGACAGGGAGCGGTGAAAAACTGTTTTTT.

This clonotype has at least ten counts. J is TRBJ2-6 and V is TRBV9; no reliable D call. Trimming removed 0 bases at V and 0 bases at J, with 4 bases between. Germline V CDR1 and CDR2: SGDLS, YYNGEE. CDR3 length: 15 amino acids. The DNA of the CDR3 is TGTGCCAGCAGCGTAGATGGCTCTGGGGCCAACGTCCTGACTTTC. Amino acids: CASSVDGSGANVLTF.

With regard to this clonotype: The junction and the germline gene differ at one end; a read error may be behind it. This chain uses TRBV10-3 with TRBJ1-4; the D is unclear. This CDR3 contains 14 residues. CDR1 and CDR2 from the germline V gene are ENHRY and SYGVKD. The CDR3 nucleotides read TGTGCCAGCAGTTACTCGCCGTGGAATGAAAAACTGTTTTTT. It encodes CASSYSPWNEKLFF.